The clone carrying this TCR beta chain was recorded once. Original processing methods: Reference gene primer amplification yielded estimated nucleated cell counts. The repertoire was sequenced with immunoSEQ multiplex PCR; TCRdb's copy has only in-frame clones and lacks some. That table gives V, J and clone size, and the DNA gave D and trimming. This table holds fewer than 700,000 clones, 85% to 90% found once. The entry originates in a study of blood T cell repertoires in COVID-19. Study-level information: PBMCs, B-cell-depleted T cells, or T cells were the source of the cDNA or gDNA that made up the material.

The CDR3 runs 15 residues. Germline CDR1 reads KGHSH; CDR2 reads LQKENI. The germline V and J ends were trimmed by 4 bases and 0 bases, with 10 bases remaining between them. One Seattle source followed patients from active infection through their disease course. This sequence originates from a woman in her 50s with COVID-19, enrolled during active disease. Input material: peripheral blood. The chain employs TRBV18 and TRBJ1-3; weak D call: TRBD1 (6 bases). CDR3 DNA: TGTGCCAGCTCACTGGACAGTTCCTCTGGAAACACCATATATTTT. Translating gives CASSLDSSSGNTIYF. The whole variable domain, remainder taken from reference TRBV18 and TRBJ1-3, is NAGVMQNPRHLVRRRGQEARLRCSPMKGHSHVYWYRQLPEEGLKFMVYLQKENIIDESGMPKERFSAEFPKEGPSILRIQQVVRGDSAAYFCASSLDSSSGNTIYFGEGSWLTVV.